The 9 T cell receptor beta chains below all came from one sample that was sequenced in a study of sequential checkpoint blockade in melanoma. Sample treatment: randomized to nivolumab then ipilimumab (arm A) or the reverse (arm B). The protocol was immunoSEQ multiplex PCR, while the TCRdb copy is restricted to in-frame clones and leaves out a portion. Here the sample spans approximately 20,000 clones, about two thirds being singletons. The sample was CD8+ T cells sorted from blood (inferred from file names), taken from a patient given nivolumab and ipilimumab in sequence. The origin of the receptors is a human donor with melanoma.

The chain combines TRBV5-1 with TRBJ2-2; 15 bases agree with TRBD2. This CDR3 comprises 21 residues. V shed 0 bases, J shed 0 bases, and the junction held 9 bases outside the gene matches. Per germline, CDR1 SGHRS and CDR2 YFSETQ. CDR3 sequence reads: CASSLDPRGLAGGANTGELFF. The CDR3 bases are TGCGCCAGCAGCTTGGATCCGCGGGGACTAGCGGGAGGCGCGAACACCGGGGAGCTGTTTTTT.

This chain links TRBV19 with TRBJ1-1, with TRBD1 as a possible D gene (6 bases). V lost 1 base, J lost 5 bases, and 14 bases lay in between. Germline-derived CDR1 and CDR2 are LNHDA and SQIVND (reference sequence). This CDR3 has 15 residues. The CDR3 DNA reads TGTGCCAGTAGTATAGCAGGGGCCTGGTGGACTGAAGCTTTCTTT. The encoded protein is CASSIAGAWWTEAFF.

The chain has TRBV7-3 and TRBJ2-2; 9 bases agree with TRBD2. The CDR3 totals 16 residues. Trimming took 2 bases from V and 5 from J; bases not matched to a gene: 6. The germline CDR1 and CDR2 sequences are SGHTA and FQGTGA. The CDR3 here is CASSLPKRGETGELFF. DNA of the CDR3: TGTGCCAGCAGCTTACCGAAGCGGGGGGAAACCGGGGAGCTGTTTTTT.

The V and J genes are TRBV27 and TRBJ2-1; no firm D call. The CDR3 consists of 15 residues. Between the trimmed V and J ends, which lost 7 bases and 0 bases, there was a span of 13 bases. Germline V gene data show CDR1 as MNHEY and CDR2 as SMNVEV (reference sequence). CDR3 nucleotide sequence: TGTGCCAGCAATCATGGGCTACCCTCCTACAATGAGCAGTTCTTC. Its protein is CASNHGLPSYNEQFF.

On this clone itself: This sample also contains other DNA sequences that code for the same CDR3. The V gene is TRBV7-3, the J gene TRBJ2-1; 12 nucleotides line up with TRBD2. The trim removed 5 bases at V and 4 bases at J, leaving 3 bases unmatched. Germline CDR1 is SGHTA and CDR2 is FQGTGA. The CDR3 runs to 15 residues. For the CDR3, the DNA is TGTGCCAGCAGCCCCGGACTAGCGGGGTACAATGAGCAGTTCTTC. Its protein is CASSPGLAGYNEQFF.

The rearrangement joins TRBV7-9 to TRBJ2-1, with D possibly TRBD2 on 6 matching bases. Trimming took off 6 bases at V and 6 bases at J, with 18 bases between the two ends. The CDR3 has 15 residues. Per germline, CDR1 SEHNR and CDR2 FQNEAQ (reference sequence). CDR3 sequence: CASRSETSLRNEQFF. In DNA, the CDR3 is TGTGCCAGCAGGAGCGAGACTAGTCTGCGCAATGAGCAGTTCTTC.

DNA for the CDR3: TGTGCCAGCAGCGTCGACAGGGTCGGCGACTATGGCTACACCTTC. This translates into CASSVDRVGDYGYTF. This sequence joins TRBV5-6 and TRBJ1-2, with 7 bases aligning to TRBD1. From germline, CDR1 is SGHDT and CDR2 YYEEEE. This CDR3 spans 15 amino acids. The ends lost 4 bases at V and 3 bases at J; junction bases unmatched: 9.

The CDR3 is CASSQDRRGNEQFF. CDR3 nucleotides: TGCGCCAGCAGCCAAGATCGTCGGGGCAATGAGCAGTTCTTC. The chain carries TRBV4-3 and TRBJ2-1, with D perhaps TRBD2 (5 bases). Germline V CDR1 and CDR2: LGHNA, YSLEER. The V end lost 0 bases, the J end lost 6 bases, and 9 bases lay between the germline ends. This CDR3 has 14 amino acids.

This CDR3 is CASSYSNDIERYF. For the CDR3, the DNA is TGTGCCAGCAGTTACTCAAACGACATTGAGAGGTATTTT. The chain recombines TRBV6-5 with TRBJ2-3; D uncertain. Germline V CDR1 and CDR2: MNHEY, SVGAGI. This CDR3 is built from 13 residues. V was cut by 0 bases and J by 14 bases, with 15 bases left in between.